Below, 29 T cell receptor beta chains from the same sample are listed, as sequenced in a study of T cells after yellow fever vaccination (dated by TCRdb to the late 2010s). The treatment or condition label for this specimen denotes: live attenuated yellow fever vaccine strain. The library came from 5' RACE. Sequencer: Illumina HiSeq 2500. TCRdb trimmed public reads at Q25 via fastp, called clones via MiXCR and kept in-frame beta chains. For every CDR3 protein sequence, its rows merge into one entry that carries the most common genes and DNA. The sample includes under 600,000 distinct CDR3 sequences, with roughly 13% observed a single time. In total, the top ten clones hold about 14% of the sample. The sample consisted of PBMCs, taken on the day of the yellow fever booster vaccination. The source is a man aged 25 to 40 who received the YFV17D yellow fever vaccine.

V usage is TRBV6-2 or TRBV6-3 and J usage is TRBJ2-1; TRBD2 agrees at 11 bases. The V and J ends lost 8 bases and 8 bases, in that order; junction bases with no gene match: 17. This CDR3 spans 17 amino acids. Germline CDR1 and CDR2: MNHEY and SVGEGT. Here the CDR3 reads CASAQRASGRLGDEQFF. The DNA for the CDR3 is TGTGCCAGCGCCCAGCGGGCTAGCGGGAGGCTAGGGGATGAGCAGTTCTTC.

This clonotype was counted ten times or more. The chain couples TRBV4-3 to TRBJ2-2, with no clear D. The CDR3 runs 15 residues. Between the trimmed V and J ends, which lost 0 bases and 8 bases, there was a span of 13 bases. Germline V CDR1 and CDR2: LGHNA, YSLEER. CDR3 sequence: CASSQDRINSGELFF. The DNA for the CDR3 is TGCGCCAGCAGCCAAGATCGGATAAATTCTGGGGAGCTGTTTTTT.

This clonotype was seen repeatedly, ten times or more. CDR3 protein: CSAPSDGETQYF. CDR3 bases: TGCAGTGCCCCCAGTGATGGGGAGACCCAGTACTTC. V usage is TRBV20-1 and J usage is TRBJ2-5, with no clear D. V gave up 6 bases and J gave up 5 bases, with 13 bases separating them. This CDR3 has 12 amino acids. Germline-derived CDR1 and CDR2 are DFQATT and SNEGSKA (reference sequence).

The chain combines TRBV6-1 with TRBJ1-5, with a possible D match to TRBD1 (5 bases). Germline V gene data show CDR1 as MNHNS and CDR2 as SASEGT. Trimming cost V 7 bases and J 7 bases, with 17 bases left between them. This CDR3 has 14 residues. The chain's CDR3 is CASTRVGEGQPQHF. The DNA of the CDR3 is TGTGCCAGCACTCGGGTAGGGGAGGGACAGCCCCAGCATTTT.

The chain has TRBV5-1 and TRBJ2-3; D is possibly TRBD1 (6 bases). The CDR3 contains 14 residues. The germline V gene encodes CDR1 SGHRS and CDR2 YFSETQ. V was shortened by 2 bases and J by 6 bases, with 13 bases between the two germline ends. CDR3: CASSLLPQGDTQYF. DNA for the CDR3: TGCGCCAGCAGCTTACTCCCGCAGGGGGATACGCAGTATTTT.

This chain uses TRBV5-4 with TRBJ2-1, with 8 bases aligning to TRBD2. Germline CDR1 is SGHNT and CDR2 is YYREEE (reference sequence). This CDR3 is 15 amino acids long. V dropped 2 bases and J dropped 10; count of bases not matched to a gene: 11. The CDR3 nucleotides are TGTGCCAGCAGCTTCTCCGGGACTAGTGGGTTCGAGCAGTTCTTC. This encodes CASSFSGTSGFEQFF.

CDR3 sequence: CSVRQGPDTQYF. CDR3 DNA: TGCAGCGTTCGACAGGGGCCAGATACGCAGTATTTT. This chain uses TRBV29-1 with TRBJ2-3, with 8 bases matching TRBD1. The germline gives CDR1 SQVTM, CDR2 ANQGSEA. Trimming removed 5 bases from V and 4 bases from J; junction bases left unmatched: 2. The CDR3 totals 12 residues.

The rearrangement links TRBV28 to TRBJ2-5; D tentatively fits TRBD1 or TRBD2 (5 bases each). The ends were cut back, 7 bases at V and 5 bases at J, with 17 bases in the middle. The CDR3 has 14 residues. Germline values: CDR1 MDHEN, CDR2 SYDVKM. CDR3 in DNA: TGTGCCAGCACCCTCGTGGGGGTGGGGGAGACCCAGTACTTC. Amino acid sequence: CASTLVGVGETQYF.

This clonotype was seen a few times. CDR3 sequence (DNA): TGTGCCAGCAGCGTAGCGGGGTACACAGATACGCAGTATTTT. Residues: CASSVAGYTDTQYF. V usage is TRBV9 and J usage is TRBJ2-3; a weak D match, TRBD2 (5 bases). Per the germline V gene, CDR1 is SGDLS and CDR2 is YYNGEE. V lost 0 bases and J lost 2, with 7 bases in between. The CDR3 is made up of 14 amino acids.

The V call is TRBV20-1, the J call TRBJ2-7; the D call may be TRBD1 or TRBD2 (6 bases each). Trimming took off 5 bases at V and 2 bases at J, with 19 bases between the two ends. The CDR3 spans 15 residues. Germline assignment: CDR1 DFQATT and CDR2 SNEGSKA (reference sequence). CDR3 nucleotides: TGCAGTGCTCGAGGGGGGACACACCTCCCCTACGAGCAGTACTTC. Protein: CSARGGTHLPYEQYF.

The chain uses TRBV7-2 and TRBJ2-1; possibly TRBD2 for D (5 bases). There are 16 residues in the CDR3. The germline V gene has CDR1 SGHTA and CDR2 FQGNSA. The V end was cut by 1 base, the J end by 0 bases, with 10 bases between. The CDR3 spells CASSLVSAPSYNEQFF. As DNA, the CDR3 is TGTGCCAGCAGCTTAGTTAGCGCCCCCTCCTACAATGAGCAGTTCTTC.

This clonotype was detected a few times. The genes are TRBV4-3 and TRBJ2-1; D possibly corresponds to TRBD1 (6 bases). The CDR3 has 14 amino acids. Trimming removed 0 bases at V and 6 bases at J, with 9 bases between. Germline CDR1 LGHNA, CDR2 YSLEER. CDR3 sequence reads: CASSQDRGINEQFF. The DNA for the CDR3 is TGCGCCAGCAGCCAAGATAGGGGGATCAATGAGCAGTTCTTC.

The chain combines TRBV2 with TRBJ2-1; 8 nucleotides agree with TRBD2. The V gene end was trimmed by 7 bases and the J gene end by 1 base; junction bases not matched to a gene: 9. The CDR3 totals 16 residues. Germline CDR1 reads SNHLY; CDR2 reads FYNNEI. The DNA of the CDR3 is TGTGCCAGCAATTTTCGGGAGGGTTCATCCTACAATGAGCAGTTCTTC. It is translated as CASNFREGSSYNEQFF.

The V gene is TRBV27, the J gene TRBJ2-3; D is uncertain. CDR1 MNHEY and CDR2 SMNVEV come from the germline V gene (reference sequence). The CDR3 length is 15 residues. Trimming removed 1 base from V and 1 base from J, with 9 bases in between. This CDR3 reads CASSLYRWGTDTQYF. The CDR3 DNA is TGTGCCAGCAGTTTATACCGGTGGGGCACAGATACGCAGTATTTT.

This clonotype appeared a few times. The CDR3 sequence is CASSLVGDRDYEQYF. CDR3 coding DNA: TGCGCCAGCAGCTTGGTCGGGGACAGGGACTACGAGCAGTACTTC. The J gene is TRBJ2-7, the V gene TRBV5-1; 9 bases match TRBD1. The germline CDR1 and CDR2 sequences are SGHRS and YFSETQ. V shed 0 bases, J shed 3 bases, and the junction held 4 bases outside the gene matches. CDR3 length equals 15 residues.

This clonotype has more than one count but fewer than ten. The CDR3 loop reads CASSSPGQGTEQYF. Written as DNA, the CDR3 is TGTGCCAGCTCAAGTCCGGGACAGGGTACCGAGCAGTACTTC. V is TRBV12-3 or TRBV12-4 and J is TRBJ2-7, with TRBD1 matching over 9 bases. With 8 bases clipped from V and 6 bases from J, the junction kept 11 bases outside the gene matches. This CDR3 has 14 amino acids.

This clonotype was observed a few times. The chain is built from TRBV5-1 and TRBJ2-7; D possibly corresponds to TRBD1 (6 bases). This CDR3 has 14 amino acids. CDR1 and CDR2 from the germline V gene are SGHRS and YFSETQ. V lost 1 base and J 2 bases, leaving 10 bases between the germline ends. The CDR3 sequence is CASSLTGQAYEQYF. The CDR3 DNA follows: TGCGCCAGCAGCTTGACGGGACAAGCCTACGAGCAGTACTTC.

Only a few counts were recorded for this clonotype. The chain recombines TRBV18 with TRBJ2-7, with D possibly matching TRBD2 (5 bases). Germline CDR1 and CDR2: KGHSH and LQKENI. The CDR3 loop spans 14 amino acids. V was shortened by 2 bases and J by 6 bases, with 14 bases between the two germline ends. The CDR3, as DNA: TGTGCCAGCTCACCAGTCCTAACTAGTTCCGAGCAGTACTTC. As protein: CASSPVLTSSEQYF.

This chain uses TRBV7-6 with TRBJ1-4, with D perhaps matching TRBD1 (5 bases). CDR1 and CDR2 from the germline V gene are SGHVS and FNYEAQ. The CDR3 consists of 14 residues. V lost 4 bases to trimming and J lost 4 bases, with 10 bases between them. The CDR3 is CASSYAGGNEKLFF. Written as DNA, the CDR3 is TGTGCCAGCAGCTACGCCGGGGGTAATGAAAAACTGTTTTTT.

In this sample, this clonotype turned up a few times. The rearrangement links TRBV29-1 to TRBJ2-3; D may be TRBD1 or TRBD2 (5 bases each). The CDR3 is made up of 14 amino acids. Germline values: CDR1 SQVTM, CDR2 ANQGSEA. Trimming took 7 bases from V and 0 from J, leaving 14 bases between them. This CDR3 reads CSADRDGSTDTQYF. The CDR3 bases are TGCAGCGCGGACCGGGACGGTAGCACAGATACGCAGTATTTT.

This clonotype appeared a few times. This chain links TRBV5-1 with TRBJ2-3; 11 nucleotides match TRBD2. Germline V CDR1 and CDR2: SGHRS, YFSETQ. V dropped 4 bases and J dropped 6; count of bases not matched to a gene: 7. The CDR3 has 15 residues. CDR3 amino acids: CASSPLAGGQDTQYF. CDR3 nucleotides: TGCGCCAGCAGCCCCTTAGCGGGAGGGCAGGATACGCAGTATTTT. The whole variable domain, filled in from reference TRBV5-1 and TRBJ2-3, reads KAGVTQTPRYLIKTRGQQVTLSCSPISGHRSVSWYQQTPGQGLQFLFEYFSETQRNKGNFPGRFSGRQFSNSRSEMNVSTLELGDSALYLCASSPLAGGQDTQYFGPGTRLTVL.

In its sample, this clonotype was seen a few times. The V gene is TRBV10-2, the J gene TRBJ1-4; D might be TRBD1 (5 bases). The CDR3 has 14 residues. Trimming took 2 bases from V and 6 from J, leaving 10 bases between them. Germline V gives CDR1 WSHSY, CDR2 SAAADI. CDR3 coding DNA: TGCGCCAGCAGTGAGACGTCCAGGGATGAAAAACTGTTTTTT. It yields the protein CASSETSRDEKLFF.

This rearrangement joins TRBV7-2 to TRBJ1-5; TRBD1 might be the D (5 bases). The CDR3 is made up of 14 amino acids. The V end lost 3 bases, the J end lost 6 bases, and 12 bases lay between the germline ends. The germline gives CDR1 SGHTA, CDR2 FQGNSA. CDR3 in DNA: TGTGCCAGCAGCTTGTTCGGGGGGGGTCAGCCCCAGCATTTT. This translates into CASSLFGGGQPQHF.

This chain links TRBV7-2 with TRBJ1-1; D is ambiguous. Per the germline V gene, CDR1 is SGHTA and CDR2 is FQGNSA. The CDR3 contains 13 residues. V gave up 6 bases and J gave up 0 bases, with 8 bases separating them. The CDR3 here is CASRRTMNTEAFF. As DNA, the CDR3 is TGTGCCAGCAGACGGACCATGAACACTGAAGCTTTCTTT.

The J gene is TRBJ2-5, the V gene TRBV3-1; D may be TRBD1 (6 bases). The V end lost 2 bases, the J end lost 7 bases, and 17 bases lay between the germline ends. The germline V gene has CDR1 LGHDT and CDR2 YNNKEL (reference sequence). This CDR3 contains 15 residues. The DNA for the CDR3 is TGTGCCAGCAGCCAATACCACAGGGAAGGGGGGACCCAGTACTTC. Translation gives CASSQYHREGGTQYF.

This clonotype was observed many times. CDR3 amino acids: CAISARLGVGETQYF. In nucleotides, the CDR3 is TGTGCCATCAGTGCCCGACTGGGAGTAGGGGAGACCCAGTACTTC. This sequence joins TRBV10-3 and TRBJ2-5; possible D gene TRBD2, 5 bases. V lost 4 bases, J lost 5 bases, and 17 bases lay in between. Germline V gene data show CDR1 as ENHRY and CDR2 as SYGVKD. This CDR3 comprises 15 residues.

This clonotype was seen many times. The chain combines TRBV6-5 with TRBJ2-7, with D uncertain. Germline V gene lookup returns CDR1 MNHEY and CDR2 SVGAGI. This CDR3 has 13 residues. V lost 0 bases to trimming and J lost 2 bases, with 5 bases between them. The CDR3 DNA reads TGTGCCAGCAGTTACTCGGGCCCCTACGAGCAGTACTTC. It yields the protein CASSYSGPYEQYF.

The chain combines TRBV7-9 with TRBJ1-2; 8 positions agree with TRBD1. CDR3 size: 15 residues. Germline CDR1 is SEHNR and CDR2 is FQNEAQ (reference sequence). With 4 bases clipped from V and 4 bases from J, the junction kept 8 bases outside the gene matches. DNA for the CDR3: TGTGCCAGCAGCTCGTCTGGGGACAGGAGCTATGGCTACACCTTC. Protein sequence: CASSSSGDRSYGYTF.

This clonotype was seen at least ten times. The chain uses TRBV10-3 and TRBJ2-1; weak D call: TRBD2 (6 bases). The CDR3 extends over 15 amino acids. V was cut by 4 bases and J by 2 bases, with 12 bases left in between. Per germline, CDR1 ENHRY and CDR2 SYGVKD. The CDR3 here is CAISGGSGAYNEQFF. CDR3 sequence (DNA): TGTGCCATCAGTGGTGGTAGCGGAGCCTACAATGAGCAGTTCTTC.